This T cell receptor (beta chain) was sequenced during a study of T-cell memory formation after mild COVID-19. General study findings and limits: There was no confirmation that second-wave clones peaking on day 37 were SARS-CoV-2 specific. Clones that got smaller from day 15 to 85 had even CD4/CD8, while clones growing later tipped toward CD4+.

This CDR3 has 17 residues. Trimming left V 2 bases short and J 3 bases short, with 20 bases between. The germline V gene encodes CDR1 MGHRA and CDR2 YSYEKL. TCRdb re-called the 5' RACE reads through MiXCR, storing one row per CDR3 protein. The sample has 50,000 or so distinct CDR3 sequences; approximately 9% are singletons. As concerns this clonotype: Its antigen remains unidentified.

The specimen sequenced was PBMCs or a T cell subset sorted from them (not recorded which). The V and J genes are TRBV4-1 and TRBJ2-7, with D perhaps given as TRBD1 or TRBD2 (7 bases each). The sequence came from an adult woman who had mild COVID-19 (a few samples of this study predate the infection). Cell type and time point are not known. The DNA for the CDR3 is TGCGCCAGCAGCCAAAGGGGAGAAGCGGGACAGTTCTACGAGCAGTACTTC. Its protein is CASSQRGEAGQFYEQYF.